These 24 T cell receptor beta chains were sequenced from one sample in a study of blood T cell repertoires in COVID-19. Only in-frame clones appear in the TCRdb table, and some are missing; sequencing was by immunoSEQ multiplex PCR. Of 150,000 to 250,000 clones in the sample, 82% are singletons; the top ten hold approximately 6.9%. Sequences were obtained from peripheral blood. The receptors were gathered from a human donor with acute or convalescent COVID-19. The donor label of this sample is uncertain.

The CDR3 reads CASSITSTGNDYGYTF. CDR3 DNA sequence: TGTGCCAGTAGTATAACCTCGACAGGGAACGACTATGGCTACACCTTC. V gene TRBV19 combines with J gene TRBJ1-2, with TRBD1 matching over 7 bases. V lost 2 bases and J lost 3; bases outside the gene matches: 9. The CDR3 is 16 residues long. CDR1 and CDR2 (germline): LNHDA, SQIVND (reference sequence).

The V gene is TRBV28, the J gene TRBJ1-6; TRBD1 agrees at 7 bases. Losses at the gene ends were 1 base for V and 8 bases for J; bases not matched to a gene: 8. The CDR3 runs to 16 residues. Germline CDR1 MDHEN, CDR2 SYDVKM. CDR3 protein: CASSLYAGTAHSPLHF. The CDR3 nucleotides are TGTGCCAGCAGTTTATATGCTGGGACAGCTCATTCACCCCTCCACTTT.

The V gene is TRBV28, the J gene TRBJ2-7; tentatively, D is TRBD2 (6 bases). CDR3 size: 13 residues. V gave up 7 bases and J gave up 3 bases, with 13 bases separating them. The germline V gene encodes CDR1 MDHEN and CDR2 SYDVKM. CDR3 amino acids: CASTVEGDYEQYF. The CDR3 nucleotides read TGTGCCAGCACCGTGGAGGGTGACTACGAGCAGTACTTC.

The chain recombines TRBV18 with TRBJ2-2, with a possible D match to TRBD1 (6 bases). Germline V gives CDR1 KGHSH, CDR2 LQKENI. This CDR3 is built from 15 residues. V was shortened by 3 bases and J by 4 bases, with 12 bases between the two germline ends. The CDR3 region has the DNA TGTGCCAGCTCACCGTACCAGGGGCCCACCGGGGAGCTGTTTTTT. It is translated as CASSPYQGPTGELFF.

This chain uses TRBV12-3 or TRBV12-4 with TRBJ2-7; D perhaps matches TRBD2 (5 bases). V was clipped by 3 bases and J by 6 bases, with 9 bases between them. CDR3 size: 12 residues. The CDR3 sequence is CASSFSVSEQYF. CDR3 in DNA: TGTGCCAGCAGTTTTAGCGTATCCGAGCAGTACTTC.

This clone was seen a few times. The chain carries TRBV28 and TRBJ1-2; 7 nucleotides align to TRBD1. The CDR3 is 15 residues long. CDR1 and CDR2 from the germline V gene are MDHEN and SYDVKM. The V segment lost 2 bases and the J segment 4 bases; nucleotides outside the gene matches: 7. The chain's CDR3 is CASSLEGTAGYGYTF. The CDR3 nucleotides read TGTGCCAGCAGTTTAGAGGGGACAGCCGGCTATGGCTACACCTTC.

The CDR3, as DNA: TGTGCCAGCAGTTTACACCAGGGAAACTATGGCTACACCTTC. As protein: CASSLHQGNYGYTF. The chain joins TRBV28 to TRBJ1-2; tentative D call: TRBD1 (5 bases). CDR3 length: 14 amino acids. The V end lost 2 bases, the J end lost 2 bases, and 9 bases lay between the germline ends. The germline V gene has CDR1 MDHEN and CDR2 SYDVKM.

The J gene is TRBJ2-7, the V gene TRBV5-1; a possible D gene is TRBD2 (6 bases). Looked up from germline, CDR1 is SGHRS and CDR2 is YFSETQ. The CDR3 is 15 amino acids. The ends were cut back, 0 bases at V and 3 bases at J, with 13 bases in the middle. CDR3 sequence reads: CASSLAGSIFYEQYF. Here the CDR3 DNA reads TGCGCCAGCAGCTTGGCCGGGAGCATCTTCTACGAGCAGTACTTC. The complete variable domain, with remaining parts taken from reference TRBV5-1 and TRBJ2-7, reads KAGVTQTPRYLIKTRGQQVTLSCSPISGHRSVSWYQQTPGQGLQFLFEYFSETQRNKGNFPGRFSGRQFSNSRSEMNVSTLELGDSALYLCASSLAGSIFYEQYFGPGTRLTVT.

V gene TRBV6-5 combines with J gene TRBJ2-1; 7 bases are shared with TRBD1. The V gene's germline CDR1 is MNHEY and CDR2 SVGAGI. V shed 0 bases, J shed 4 bases, and the junction held 3 bases outside the gene matches. The CDR3 length is 15 residues. The CDR3 loop is CASSYSGQPYNEQFF. The DNA of the CDR3 is TGTGCCAGCAGTTACTCGGGACAGCCTTACAATGAGCAGTTCTTC.

This chain connects TRBV28 to TRBJ2-7; 11 bases match TRBD2. CDR1 and CDR2 from the germline V gene are MDHEN and SYDVKM. This CDR3 region has 15 residues. V dropped 6 bases and J dropped 3; count of bases not matched to a gene: 7. CDR3 in DNA: TGTGCCAGCAGGTCGACCGGGACTAGCGGCTACGAGCAGTACTTC. Its protein is CASRSTGTSGYEQYF.

This clone was recorded only once. This chain links TRBV7-3 with TRBJ1-5; TRBD1 matches 7 bases. Germline CDR1 SGHTA, CDR2 FQGTGA. Trimming cost V 6 bases and J 4 bases; bases outside gene matches: 6. The CDR3 runs to 14 residues. CDR3 protein: CASRSGQPNQPQHF. CDR3 coding DNA: TGTGCCAGCAGGTCGGGACAGCCGAATCAGCCCCAGCATTTT.

This chain links TRBV4-3 with TRBJ2-2; D possibly corresponds to TRBD2 (6 bases). The germline V gene has CDR1 LGHNA and CDR2 YSLEER. Between the trimmed V and J ends, which lost 1 base and 5 bases, there was a span of 8 bases. The CDR3 extends over 14 amino acids. The CDR3 bases are TGCGCCAGCAGCCAAGGCAGCGGGACCGGGGAGCTGTTTTTT. Residues: CASSQGSGTGELFF.

This chain connects TRBV5-5 to TRBJ2-3; D perhaps matches TRBD2 (6 bases). The CDR3 has 16 residues. In germline, CDR1 is SGHKS, CDR2 YYEKEE (reference sequence). The V end lost 4 bases, the J end lost 2 bases, and 17 bases lay between the germline ends. CDR3 sequence: CASSPGGRMVTDTQYF. The CDR3 bases are TGTGCCAGCAGCCCTGGGGGGAGAATGGTCACAGATACGCAGTATTTT.

In DNA, the CDR3 is TGTGCCGGGACCGGGTCCTCTTACGAGCAGTACTTC. It encodes CAGTGSSYEQYF. The chain links TRBV30 to TRBJ2-7; D tentatively fits TRBD1 or TRBD2 (5 bases each). The V gene's germline CDR1 is GTSNPN and CDR2 SVGIG (reference sequence). This CDR3 is built from 12 residues. With 8 bases removed from V and 4 bases from J, the gap between germline ends came to 15 bases.

The V and J genes are TRBV5-1 and TRBJ1-4; TRBD1 aligns across 9 bases. The CDR3 consists of 14 residues. V dropped 3 bases and J dropped 8; count of bases not matched to a gene: 5. Germline-derived CDR1 and CDR2 are SGHRS and YFSETQ. This chain's CDR3 is CASSSGTGLEKLFF. The CDR3 nucleotides are TGCGCCAGCAGCTCCGGGACAGGGCTAGAAAAACTGTTTTTT.

This clone was counted once. This sequence joins TRBV19 and TRBJ2-5; a weak D match, TRBD1 (5 bases). The CDR3 has 14 amino acids. The germline gives CDR1 LNHDA, CDR2 SQIVND (reference sequence). The V gene lost 3 bases and the J gene lost 5 bases, with 13 bases spanning the gap. The CDR3 sequence: CASSMDFRVETQYF. For the CDR3, the DNA is TGTGCCAGTAGTATGGATTTCAGGGTGGAGACCCAGTACTTC.

This clone turned up a few times. The chain joins TRBV5-8 to TRBJ1-2, with a weak D call TRBD1 (5 bases). The germline CDR1 and CDR2 sequences are SGHTS and YDEGEE. The V end lost 4 bases, the J end lost 4 bases, and 11 bases lay between the germline ends. The CDR3 loop spans 13 amino acids. Written as DNA, the CDR3 is TGTGCCAGCAGCCCGACAGTGGGCTATGGCTACACCTTC. It translates to CASSPTVGYGYTF.

The chain employs TRBV6-6 and TRBJ2-4; 8 positions agree with TRBD2. The CDR3 spans 15 residues. Germline CDR1 reads MNHNY; CDR2 reads SVGAGI (reference sequence). Trimming removed 0 bases from V and 7 bases from J; junction bases left unmatched: 5. The CDR3 coding sequence is TGTGCCAGCAGTTACTCCCCGACGGGAGGGAACATTCAGTACTTC. It encodes CASSYSPTGGNIQYF.

A single count supports this clone. The chain carries TRBV7-2 and TRBJ2-1; TRBD1 agrees at 10 bases. The CDR3 totals 15 residues. Looked up from germline, CDR1 is SGHTA and CDR2 is FQGNSA. J gave up 7 bases and V 5 bases, and 8 bases lay outside the gene matches. As DNA, the CDR3 is TGTGCCAGCAGCCCTGGGGGACAGGGGCAAAATGAGCAGTTCTTC. Residues: CASSPGGQGQNEQFF.

The chain joins TRBV2 to TRBJ1-5, with 7 bases that match TRBD1. Germline V CDR1 and CDR2: SNHLY, FYNNEI. The CDR3 runs 15 residues. The V segment lost 2 bases and the J segment 2 bases; nucleotides outside the gene matches: 3. CDR3 nucleotide sequence: TGTGCCAGCAGTGAATTTGGGACAGGCAATCAGCCCCAGCATTTT. Translating gives CASSEFGTGNQPQHF.

The chain joins TRBV7-2 to TRBJ2-5, with 10 bases lining up with TRBD2. V shed 6 bases, J shed 4 bases, and the junction held 5 bases outside the gene matches. Germline CDR1 is SGHTA and CDR2 is FQGNSA. The CDR3 contains 14 residues. Here the CDR3 DNA reads TGTGCCAGCAGACCTAGCGGGAGTGGAGAGACCCAGTACTTC. Translation gives CASRPSGSGETQYF.

This clone was found a few times. The chain carries TRBV7-2 and TRBJ1-2, with D possibly being TRBD1 (6 bases). The CDR3 contains 14 residues. The germline V gene has CDR1 SGHTA and CDR2 FQGNSA. V dropped 3 bases and J dropped 4 bases, with 12 bases sitting between them. CDR3 loop: CASSFVGQPYGYTF. The DNA of the CDR3 is TGTGCCAGCAGCTTTGTAGGACAGCCCTATGGCTACACCTTC.

V usage is TRBV19 and J usage is TRBJ2-7, with 12 bases that match TRBD2. Germline lookup yields CDR1 LNHDA and CDR2 SQIVND (reference sequence). With 9 bases clipped from V and 2 bases from J, the junction kept 5 bases outside the gene matches. This CDR3 has 14 amino acids. This CDR3 reads CASGTSGHTYEQYF. In nucleotides, the CDR3 is TGTGCCAGCGGGACTAGCGGGCACACCTACGAGCAGTACTTC.

The J gene is TRBJ2-3, the V gene TRBV28; 9 nucleotides line up with TRBD2. After removal of 7 bases from V and 3 bases from J, the junction contained 11 bases not matched to a gene. There are 16 residues in the CDR3. Per germline, CDR1 MDHEN and CDR2 SYDVKM. CDR3 sequence (DNA): TGTGCCAGCACCAAGGGGGCGGGAGGGGTGACAGATACGCAGTATTTT. Residues: CASTKGAGGVTDTQYF. The full variable domain, rest sourced from reference TRBV28 and TRBJ2-3, is DVKVTQSSRYLVKRTGEKVFLECVQDMDHENMFWYRQDPGLGLRLIYFSYDVKMKEKGDIPEGYSVSREKKERFSLILESASTNQTSMYLCASTKGAGGVTDTQYFGPGTRLTVL.